Detailed here is one T cell receptor (beta chain). Its antigen is not known. The assay was immunoSEQ multiplex PCR, and TCRdb's table has in-frame clones only and misses some. This sample carries around 150,000 clones, approximately 88% of them seen once, and the ten largest clones take approximately 4%. The sample is drawn from a study of T cell responses to AZD1222 COVID-19 vaccine. Overall study results and limits: Spike was spanned by vaccine-associated CD4 TCRs, which were dominant at 160-218 and 743-854. The donor group comprised mostly white British people and more females; the analysis possibly underestimated clonal diversity. Following two doses of AZD1222, Spike-specific TCR breadth and depth rose. Unmutated variant regions are reportedly the target of nearly half of TCRs that are spike-specific.

The CDR3 length is 16 residues. Germline V CDR1 and CDR2: LGHNT, FRNRAP. J was trimmed by 5 bases and V by 6 bases; bases with no gene match: 13. This TCR was recovered from an adult in good health. The rearrangement joins TRBV12-5 to TRBJ2-3, with 8 bases aligning to TRBD2. The source was peripheral blood, collected on day 0 of AZD1222 vaccination. This CDR3 is CASGTSGGALGDTQYF. Written as DNA, the CDR3 is TGTGCTAGTGGCACTAGCGGAGGGGCCCTCGGAGATACGCAGTATTTT. The entire variable domain, with the rest obtained from reference TRBV12-5 and TRBJ2-3, is as follows: DARVTQTPRHKVTEMGQEVTMRCQPILGHNTVFWYRQTMMQGLELLAYFRNRAPLDDSGMPKDRFSAEMPDATLATLKIQPSEPRDSAVYFCASGTSGGALGDTQYFGPGTRLTVL.